Below, one T cell receptor (beta chain) is given with its context. Its antigen is still unknown. TCRdb re-analysed the 5' RACE reads in MiXCR, keeping a single row per CDR3 protein. The repertoire includes approximately 550,000 distinct CDR3 sequences, about a fifth of them detected once, and about 0.48% sits in the top ten. The sample is drawn from a study of identical twins. Study-level points and caveats: Out-of-frame alpha sequences that twins shared showed excess low generation probability. Memory repertoires showed no such pattern, whereas abundant cord blood beta clonotypes carried fewer insertions. Invariant MAIT and iNKT cells are populations that could partly confound zero-insertion analyses.

Germline trimming cut 2 bases from V and 4 bases from J; bases unmatched to any gene: 5. Per the germline V gene, CDR1 is LGHDT and CDR2 is YNNKEL (reference sequence). CDR3 length: 15 residues. The same specimen was also included in a second study, on yellow fever vaccine responses in identical twins.

The sequenced sample was CD4+ T cells sorted from blood. This clonotype was obtained from a woman aged 18-29 years in good health. The chain links TRBV3-1 to TRBJ2-1, with 7 bases that match TRBD2. The CDR3 DNA follows: TGTGCCAGCAGCCAATGGGCGGGGGAATACAATGAGCAGTTCTTC. Residues: CASSQWAGEYNEQFF.